This T cell receptor beta chain was obtained from a study of CD8 T cells in ankylosing spondylitis (dated by TCRdb to the late 2010s). The study in broad terms: T cell receptor beta repertoires were profiled in healthy donors and ankylosing spondylitis patients so that disease-linked TCR variants could be found. The whole study cohort included under 140 healthy donors and 20 to 30 ankylosing spondylitis patients. Peripheral blood was sampled, and synovial fluid was additionally collected from ankylosing spondylitis patients.

Points on this clonotype: Its antigen specificity is not known. There are no base qualities to consult, and no much larger clone falls within one base.

Sequencing was performed on an Illumina HiSeq 2500. Quantitative 5'-RACE with molecular barcodes was the method used to prepare the TCR beta libraries. Regarding the original processing steps: A new computational method based on a probabilistic model of VDJ rearrangement was used to identify disease-linked TCR variants. TCRdb reprocessed the public reads (quality trimming at Q25 with fastp, clone calling with MiXCR) and kept in-frame beta chains. One record per CDR3 amino acid sequence lists the most common genes and DNA. TCRdb's processing, not the authors' own work, is the source of the V and J calls. The sample profile shows some 87,000 distinct CDR3 sequences; around 25% of them were found once. Roughly three fifths of the sample rests with the top ten. Taken from cysteine to phenylalanine, the CDR3 has 14 residues. Here the CDR3 DNA is all that survives: 42 bases in frame from base 1. CDR1 and CDR2 are drawn from the germline V gene: SGHRS, YFSETQ. Compared with germline, V lacks 4 bases and J lacks 8 bases; bases without a gene match: 9.

Overall results and qualifications from the work: A TCR beta motif made up of about eight highly homologous amino acid variants appeared to be characteristic of blood from ankylosing spondylitis patients. Some TCR beta motif variants had previously been reported in synovial fluid and blood of reactive arthritis patients, which suggested common disease-initiation mechanisms. The disease-linked clones were reported as significantly enriched in matched synovial fluid samples from ankylosing spondylitis patients. The disease-linked clones had a CD8+ phenotype and were found at relatively low frequencies in peripheral blood.

The material sequenced was blood, either unsorted or a sorted T cell fraction (not recorded which). The rearrangement joined TRBV5-1 to TRBJ1-2; the junction holds 9 bases that match TRBD1. The receptor's source is a male donor with ankylosing spondylitis or in good health (not recorded which). The nucleotide sequence reads as follows: TGCGCCAGCAGCCACGTACAGGGGGCGCGAGGCTACACCTTC. It translates to CASSHVQGARGYTF.